These T cell receptor beta chains were read from a single sample in a study of CD8+ T cells in alopecia areata. Sequenced by immunoSEQ multiplex PCR; TCRdb stores in-frame clones only, minus some. Among some 110,000 clones listed, around 64% were seen once. Sequencing used CD4+ T cells sorted from blood. Every receptor here comes from a human donor in good health. The conserved cysteine and the conserved F or W are not part of the CDR3 here. Fields, in order: CDR3 length, J gene, V gene, D gene, CDR3 protein. A D gene is named only where the DNA matches it firmly.

13 | TRBJ2-3 | TRBV5-1 | - | ASSLRPSASDTQY
13 | TRBJ1-2 | TRBV5-1 | - | ASSPGLTTYSGYT
12 | TRBJ1-1 | TRBV7-3 | TRBD1 | ASSSQGADTEAF
13 | TRBJ2-7 | TRBV6-1 | TRBD2 | ASRSGTGGSYEQY
11 | TRBJ2-5 | TRBV29-1 | - | SSLTGAQETQY
14 | TRBJ2-3 | TRBV6-6 | - | ASSTRTPPGIDTQY
10 | TRBJ1-5 | TRBV30 | - | AWSVMSQPQH
11 | TRBJ2-5 | TRBV29-1 | TRBD1 | SVEITGAETQY
11 | TRBJ1-4 | TRBV6-5 | - | ASSYTGNEKLF
12 | TRBJ2-1 | TRBV18 | - | ASSPLTANNEQF